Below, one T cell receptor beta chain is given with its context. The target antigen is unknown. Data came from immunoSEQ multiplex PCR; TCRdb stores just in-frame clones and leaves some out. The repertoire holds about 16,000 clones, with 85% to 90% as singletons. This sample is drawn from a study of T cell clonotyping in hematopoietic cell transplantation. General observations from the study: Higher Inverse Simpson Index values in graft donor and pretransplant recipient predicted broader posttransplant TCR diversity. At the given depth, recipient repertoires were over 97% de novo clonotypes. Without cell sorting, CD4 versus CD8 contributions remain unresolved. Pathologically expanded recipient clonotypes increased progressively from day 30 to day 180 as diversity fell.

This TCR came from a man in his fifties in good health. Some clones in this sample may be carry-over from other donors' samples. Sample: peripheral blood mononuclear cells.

DNA of the CDR3: TGTGCCAGCAGGCGACAGGGTAATGAAAAACTGTTTTTT. It is translated as CASRRQGNEKLFF. This chain joins TRBV28 and TRBJ1-4, with TRBD1 matching 7 bases. V dropped 6 bases and J dropped 4; count of bases not matched to a gene: 2. The CDR3 consists of 13 residues. In germline, CDR1 is MDHEN, CDR2 SYDVKM.